Listed below are T cell receptor beta chains from one sample, sequenced in a study of regulatory T cells in long-lasting Graves disease. TCRdb independently ran MiXCR on the multiplex PCR reads; one entry per CDR3 protein. The repertoire includes fewer than 650,000 distinct CDR3 sequences, about 16% of them detected once, and around 12% sits in the top ten. These data were likewise used in another study, on T cells in Graves' hyperthyroidism and ophthalmopathy.

Sequenced here: peripheral blood mononuclear cells (PBMCs), sampled at new diagnosis, from a patient treated with antithyroid drugs. These receptors came from a man aged 18-30 years with Graves disease. Both conserved end residues are part of each CDR3. The D gene is left open where the match is weak. Clone size is stated in some rows and not others, as once, few, many or a class when expanded.

.	TRBV6-5	many	TRBJ1-6	CASSYSQGGESPLHF	TGTGCCAGCAGTTACTCACAGGGCGGAGAGTCACCCCTCCACTTT
TRBD2	TRBV10-2	few	TRBJ2-5	CASSEGSSGRALGETQYF	TGCGCCAGCAGTGAGGGTTCTAGCGGGAGGGCCCTCGGGGAGACCCAGTACTTC
.	TRBV12-3/TRBV12-4	many	TRBJ2-5	CASSLTVSGQETQYF	TGTGCCAGCAGTTTGACGGTATCGGGACAAGAGACCCAGTACTTC
.	TRBV28	few	TRBJ1-2	CASSWTVGRYGYTF	TGTGCCAGCAGTTGGACAGTAGGTCGCTATGGCTACACCTTC
.	TRBV30	many	TRBJ2-1	CACTLGADFYNEQFF	TGTGCCTGCACCCTAGGGGCAGATTTTTACAATGAGCAGTTCTTC
TRBD2	TRBV6-1	many	TRBJ2-3	CASRPGLAGADTQYF	TGTGCCAGCAGACCGGGACTAGCGGGAGCGGATACGCAGTATTTT
.	TRBV6-1	.	TRBJ2-7	CASSERQGASYEQYF	TGTGCCAGCAGTGAACGCCAGGGAGCATCCTACGAGCAGTACTTC
.	TRBV30	.	TRBJ1-5	CAWSFSNNQPQHF	TGTGCCTGGAGTTTCAGTAACAATCAGCCCCAGCATTTT
.	TRBV5-1	many	TRBJ2-1	CASSSLTGDNEQFF	TGCGCCAGCAGCTCCCTGACTGGGGACAATGAGCAGTTCTTC
TRBD2	TRBV28	many	TRBJ2-1	CASSPGLDYNEQFF	TGTGCCAGCAGTCCCGGACTAGACTACAATGAGCAGTTCTTC
.	TRBV6-2/TRBV6-3	many	TRBJ2-3	CASSYRAADTQYF	TGTGCCAGCAGTTACCGCGCGGCAGATACGCAGTATTTT
TRBD1	TRBV13	many	TRBJ2-7	CASSPNRGYEQYF	TGTGCCAGCAGCCCAAACAGGGGCTACGAGCAGTACTTC
.	TRBV18	many	TRBJ2-7	CASSPQRTQPSGEQYF	TGTGCCAGCTCACCACAACGGACACAACCCTCAGGCGAGCAGTACTTC
.	TRBV7-9	many	TRBJ2-1	CASTGAGQSGGSEQFF	TGTGCCTCCACTGGCGCCGGACAGTCAGGTGGCAGTGAGCAGTTCTTC
.	TRBV19	many	TRBJ2-7	CASSMGFATSYEQYF	TGTGCCAGTAGTATGGGCTTCGCCACCTCCTACGAGCAGTACTTC
TRBD1	TRBV20-1	many	TRBJ2-1	CSARGKRGPYNEQFF	TGCAGTGCAAGGGGTAAAAGGGGGCCATACAATGAGCAGTTCTTC
.	TRBV30	many	TRBJ1-1	CAWSVLAEAFF	TGTGCCTGGAGTGTCCTCGCTGAAGCTTTCTTT
.	TRBV29-1	few	TRBJ1-2	CSVEQDGGYTF	TGCAGCGTTGAACAGGATGGTGGCTACACCTTC
.	TRBV10-3	.	TRBJ2-7	CAISESITSGVEQYF	TGTGCCATCAGTGAGTCGATTACATCGGGGGTCGAGCAGTACTTC
.	TRBV20-1	many	TRBJ1-2	CSAKFGTNYGYTF	TGCAGTGCTAAGTTCGGCACTAACTATGGCTACACCTTC
.	TRBV2	many	TRBJ2-7	CASQGIFGSTYEQYF	TGTGCCAGCCAGGGGATCTTCGGTTCTACCTACGAGCAGTACTTC
.	TRBV20-1	few	TRBJ2-7	CSASGTSTYEQYF	TGCAGTGCTAGCGGGACCTCTACCTACGAGCAGTACTTC
TRBD2	TRBV20-1	many	TRBJ2-3	CSASPLAGVITDTQYF	TGCAGTGCTAGCCCGTTAGCGGGAGTAATCACAGATACGCAGTATTTT
.	TRBV20-1	.	TRBJ1-5	CSAMYRVSNQPQHF	TGCAGTGCTATGTATCGGGTTAGCAATCAGCCCCAGCATTTT
.	TRBV12-5	.	TRBJ1-3	CASGFSRAGDTIYF	TGTGCTAGTGGTTTTTCCCGGGCGGGGGACACCATATATTTT
TRBD2	TRBV30	many	TRBJ2-3	CAWSVLGTSEDIEYF	TGTGCCTGGAGTGTACTTGGGACTAGCGAGGATATCGAGTATTTT
.	TRBV20-1	few	TRBJ1-4	CSAWAPGREKLFF	TGCAGTGCCTGGGCCCCCGGACGCGAAAAACTGTTTTTT
.	TRBV19	many	TRBJ1-1	CASSIGLGRSEAFF	TGTGCCAGTAGTATAGGGTTAGGGCGGTCGGAAGCTTTCTTT
TRBD1	TRBV18	.	TRBJ2-2	CASSPRQGTGTTGELFF	TGTGCCAGCTCACCACGACAGGGGACAGGGACCACCGGGGAGCTGTTTTTT
.	TRBV29-1	.	TRBJ2-4	CSVEYPKNIQYF	TGCAGCGTCGAGTACCCCAAAAACATTCAGTACTTC
.	TRBV19	few	TRBJ2-1	CASSQGQGKFF	TGTGCCAGTAGTCAGGGCCAGGGCAAGTTCTTC
.	TRBV20-1	.	TRBJ2-2	CSARALGFTANTGELFF	TGCAGTGCTAGAGCCCTGGGGTTTACTGCGAACACCGGGGAGCTGTTTTTT
.	TRBV27	many	TRBJ2-5	CASSLSLQEIQYF	TGTGCCAGCAGTTTGAGTCTCCAAGAGATCCAGTACTTC
.	TRBV11-2	many	TRBJ2-7	CASSETRSSYEQYF	TGTGCCAGCAGCGAAACACGGAGCTCCTACGAGCAGTACTTC
.	TRBV30	.	TRBJ1-5	CAWSPKGGGGPQHF	TGTGCCTGGAGTCCCAAGGGAGGCGGAGGGCCCCAGCATTTT
TRBD2	TRBV9	few	TRBJ2-2	CASSALPGLAHLTGELFF	TGTGCCAGCAGCGCACTACCGGGACTAGCTCATTTAACCGGGGAGCTGTTTTTT
.	TRBV2	many	TRBJ2-5	CASSGVAQETQYF	TGTGCCAGCAGTGGGGTCGCGCAAGAGACCCAGTACTTC
.	TRBV5-6	.	TRBJ2-2	CASSTGLTNTGELFF	TGTGCCAGCAGCACGGGACTGACGAACACCGGGGAGCTGTTTTTT
.	TRBV7-9	.	TRBJ2-4	CASGPGQNIQYF	TGTGCCAGCGGACCGGGACAAAACATTCAGTACTTC
TRBD1	TRBV2	many	TRBJ1-6	CASSGLTGENSPLHF	TGTGCCAGCAGTGGGCTGACAGGGGAAAATTCACCCCTCCACTTT
.	TRBV24-1	.	TRBJ2-3	CATSDPRGGGTDTQYF	TGTGCCACCAGTGATCCCAGGGGAGGGGGCACAGATACGCAGTATTTT
TRBD2	TRBV5-1	many	TRBJ2-1	CASSAGLAAYNEQFF	TGCGCCAGCAGCGCCGGACTAGCGGCATACAATGAGCAGTTCTTC
TRBD2	TRBV20-1	many	TRBJ2-1	CSARDHLAGGVSYNEQFF	TGCAGTGCTAGAGATCACCTAGCGGGAGGGGTTTCCTACAATGAGCAGTTCTTC
TRBD2	TRBV11-1	.	TRBJ2-1	CASRTSGYNEQFF	TGTGCCAGCAGGACTAGCGGGTACAATGAGCAGTTCTTC
TRBD1	TRBV20-1	.	TRBJ1-5	CSARAKGAVDQPQHF	TGCAGTGCTAGAGCAAAGGGGGCAGTTGATCAGCCCCAGCATTTT
TRBD2	TRBV29-1	few	TRBJ2-3	CSAPGWTSSFADTQYF	TGCAGCGCTCCGGGTTGGACTAGCAGTTTCGCAGATACGCAGTATTTT
.	TRBV12-5	many	TRBJ1-2	CASGLAHYGYTF	TGTGCTAGTGGTTTGGCCCACTATGGCTACACCTTC
.	TRBV5-1	.	TRBJ2-7	CASSSNLADEQYF	TGCGCCAGCAGCTCCAACCTGGCGGACGAGCAGTACTTC
TRBD1	TRBV11-2	many	TRBJ1-2	CASSLDYWDRGGGYTF	TGTGCCAGCAGCTTAGACTACTGGGACAGGGGTGGTGGCTACACCTTC